A single sample gave rise to the 16 T cell receptor beta chains below, sequenced in a study of shared clonotypes between healthy human individuals. Profiled with immunoSEQ multiplex PCR; TCRdb holds only in-frame clones, not every one. The sample includes a few million clones, roughly 92% of them seen just once. Sequenced input: naive CD4+ T cells from PBMCs. Regarding subset: CD45RA+ positively selected. Receptors were obtained from a young man in good health. Some clones in this sample may be carry-over from other donors' samples.

The chain is built from TRBV4-3 and TRBJ1-1, with 10 bases lining up with TRBD1. The CDR3 has 18 residues. V lost 4 bases and J lost 0; bases outside the gene matches: 11. CDR1 LGHNA and CDR2 YSLEER come from the germline V gene. The CDR3 spells CASSRLEGTGVMNTEAFF. The CDR3, as DNA: TGCGCCAGCAGCCGCCTGGAGGGGACAGGGGTAATGAACACTGAAGCTTTCTTT.

This clone was observed once. This chain links TRBV5-5 with TRBJ2-3; D is undetermined. The germline V and J ends were trimmed by 1 base and 2 bases, with 11 bases remaining between them. Per the germline V gene, CDR1 is SGHKS and CDR2 is YYEKEE (reference sequence). The CDR3 runs to 15 residues. The CDR3 DNA reads as TGTGCCAGCAGCTTGACTTACCGACTCACAGATACGCAGTATTTT. Protein sequence: CASSLTYRLTDTQYF.

The chain joins TRBV28 to TRBJ1-1; 7 nucleotides line up with TRBD1. V shed 6 bases and J 4 bases; nucleotides not matched to a gene: 8. In germline, CDR1 is MDHEN, CDR2 SYDVKM. There are 14 residues in the CDR3. The CDR3 loop is CASRLGGAGTEAFF. In nucleotides, the CDR3 is TGTGCCAGCAGACTAGGGGGCGCGGGCACTGAAGCTTTCTTT.

V and J are TRBV19 and TRBJ2-1; 7 bases match TRBD2. Trimming cost V 4 bases and J 9 bases; bases outside gene matches: 12. This CDR3 is 15 amino acids long. The germline CDR1 and CDR2 sequences are LNHDA and SQIVND (reference sequence). The CDR3 reads CASSSAEAGVFEQFF. The CDR3 DNA sequence: TGTGCCAGTAGTAGTGCCGAGGCGGGAGTTTTTGAGCAGTTCTTC.

This chain links TRBV9 with TRBJ1-5; D not resolved. The germline V gene has CDR1 SGDLS and CDR2 YYNGEE. V lost 2 bases, J lost 7 bases, and 10 bases lay in between. The CDR3 is made up of 13 amino acids. The CDR3 nucleotides are TGTGCCAGCAGCGTCTTCCCTCGGCAGCCCCAGCATTTT. It codes for CASSVFPRQPQHF.

This chain connects TRBV6-1 to TRBJ2-5; 8 positions agree with TRBD2. CDR3 length: 16 amino acids. Trimming cost V 1 base and J 4 bases; bases outside gene matches: 8. The V gene's germline CDR1 is MNHNS and CDR2 SASEGT. The CDR3 nucleotides read TGTGCCAGCAGTGAAGGCGCGGGGGGCGCGGGAGAGACCCAGTACTTC. Amino acid sequence: CASSEGAGGAGETQYF.

In this sample, this clone turned up a few times. The V and J genes are TRBV5-6 and TRBJ1-2; D is unclear. Germline CDR1 reads SGHDT; CDR2 reads YYEEEE. V was shortened by 4 bases and J by 4 bases, with 17 bases between the two germline ends. CDR3 size: 15 residues. CDR3: CASSRQPKKTYGYTF. As DNA, the CDR3 is TGTGCCAGCAGCCGCCAACCTAAAAAGACCTATGGCTACACCTTC.

This clone was detected once. This chain connects TRBV6-1 to TRBJ2-2; no firm D call. V was cut by 2 bases and J by 7 bases, with 14 bases left in between. CDR3 length: 15 amino acids. Germline CDR1 reads MNHNS; CDR2 reads SASEGT. CDR3 nucleotides: TGTGCCAGCAGTGAAAACGCAGGTTTAATCGGGGAGCTGTTTTTT. Translated, it gives CASSENAGLIGELFF.

The chain is built from TRBV27 and TRBJ2-5, with 7 bases identical to TRBD2. V lost 3 bases and J lost 5; bases outside the gene matches: 9. The CDR3 extends over 15 amino acids. The germline V gene encodes CDR1 MNHEY and CDR2 SMNVEV (reference sequence). DNA for the CDR3: TGTGCCAGCAGTTTTTATCAGGCGGGAGTGGAGACCCAGTACTTC. Translating gives CASSFYQAGVETQYF.

Worth noting for this clone: This CDR3 is also generated by other DNA sequences in the sample. The CDR3 sequence: CASSFVGDTEAFF. The CDR3 coding sequence is TGTGCCAGCAGCTTTGTTGGGGACACTGAAGCTTTCTTT. The chain has TRBV7-9 and TRBJ1-1; D unclear. The germline gives CDR1 SEHNR, CDR2 FQNEAQ (reference sequence). The CDR3 covers 13 residues. The V and J ends lost 3 bases and 3 bases respectively, with 8 bases between them.

This clone was seen a handful of times. The CDR3 nucleotides read TGCAGCGTTTCCCCCGAGGCGAAGAACACTGAAGCTTTCTTT. Translating it yields CSVSPEAKNTEAFF. This chain uses TRBV29-1 with TRBJ1-1; no clear D. The CDR3 length is 14 residues. Germline assignment: CDR1 SQVTM and CDR2 ANQGSEA. V was trimmed by 5 bases and J by 1 base, leaving 14 bases between them.

V gene TRBV7-9 combines with J gene TRBJ2-1, with D maybe TRBD2 (6 bases). The V and J ends lost 1 base and 5 bases respectively, with 15 bases between them. Germline V gene sequence: CDR1 SEHNR, CDR2 FQNEAQ (reference sequence). The CDR3 loop spans 16 amino acids. The DNA of the CDR3 is TGTGCCAGCAGCTTAGTTGGTACTAGCAGGAACAATGAGCAGTTCTTC. Encoded protein: CASSLVGTSRNNEQFF. Full variable domain (missing parts from reference TRBV7-9 and TRBJ2-1): DTGVSQNPRHKITKRGQNVTFRCDPISEHNRLYWYRQTLGQGPEFLTYFQNEAQLEKSRLLSDRFSAERPKGSFSTLEIQRTEQGDSAMYLCASSLVGTSRNNEQFFGPGTRLTVL.

The chain couples TRBV7-2 to TRBJ2-7; no firm D call. The CDR3 has 11 residues. In germline, CDR1 is SGHTA, CDR2 FQGNSA. V was trimmed by 5 bases and J by 7 bases, leaving 9 bases between them. In nucleotides, the CDR3 is TGTGCCAGCAGCCAAGAGGTGGAGCAGTACTTC. It encodes CASSQEVEQYF.

The chain carries TRBV5-4 and TRBJ1-1, with D possibly TRBD1 on 6 matching bases. This CDR3 contains 16 residues. Germline V gene data show CDR1 as SGHNT and CDR2 as YYREEE (reference sequence). V lost 4 bases and J lost 0, with 16 bases in between. CDR3 DNA sequence: TGTGCCAGCAGCCAAGCTCCCCAGGGGATGAACACTGAAGCTTTCTTT. Residues: CASSQAPQGMNTEAFF.

The chain uses TRBV5-4 and TRBJ2-3; D remains ambiguous. V lost 4 bases, J lost 4 bases, and 16 bases lay in between. Germline CDR1 is SGHNT and CDR2 is YYREEE (reference sequence). This CDR3 region has 15 residues. This chain's CDR3 is CASSRKIPGSDTQYF. DNA for the CDR3: TGTGCCAGCAGCCGAAAAATACCTGGCTCAGATACGCAGTATTTT.

J is TRBJ2-7 and V is TRBV2; 8 bases are shared with TRBD2. J lost 5 bases, V lost 7 bases, and 7 bases had no gene match. This CDR3 comprises 13 residues. The germline CDR1 and CDR2 sequences are SNHLY and FYNNEI. The CDR3 DNA reads TGTGCCAGCACTCCCAGGACTAGCAACGAGCAGTACTTC. Its translation: CASTPRTSNEQYF.